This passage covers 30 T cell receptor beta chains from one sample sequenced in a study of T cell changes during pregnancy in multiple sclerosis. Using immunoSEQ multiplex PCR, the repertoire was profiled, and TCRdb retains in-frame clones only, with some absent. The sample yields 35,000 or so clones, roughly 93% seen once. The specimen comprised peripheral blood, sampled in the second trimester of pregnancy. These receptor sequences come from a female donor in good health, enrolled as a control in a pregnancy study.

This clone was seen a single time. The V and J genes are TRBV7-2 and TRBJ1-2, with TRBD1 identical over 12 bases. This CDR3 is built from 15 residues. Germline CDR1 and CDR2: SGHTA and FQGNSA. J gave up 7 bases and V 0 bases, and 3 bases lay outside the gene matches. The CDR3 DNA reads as TGTGCCAGCAGCTTAGCGGGACAGGGGGCCAGTGGCTACACCTTC. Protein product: CASSLAGQGASGYTF. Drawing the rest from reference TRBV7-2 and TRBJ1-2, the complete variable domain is GAGVSQSPSNKVTEKGKDVELRCDPISGHTALYWYRQSLGQGLEFLIYFQGNSAPDKSGLPSDRFSAERTGGSVSTLTIQRTQQEDSAVYLCASSLAGQGASGYTFGSGTRLTVV.

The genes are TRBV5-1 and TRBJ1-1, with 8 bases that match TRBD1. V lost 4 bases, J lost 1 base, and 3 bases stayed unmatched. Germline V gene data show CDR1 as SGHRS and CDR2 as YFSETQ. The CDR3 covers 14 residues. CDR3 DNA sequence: TGCGCCAGCAGCCAGACAGGGGAGAACACTGAAGCTTTCTTT. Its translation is CASSQTGENTEAFF.

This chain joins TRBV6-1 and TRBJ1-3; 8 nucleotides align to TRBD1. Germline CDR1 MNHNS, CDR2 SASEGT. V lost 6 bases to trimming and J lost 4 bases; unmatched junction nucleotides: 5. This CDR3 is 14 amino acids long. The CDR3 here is CASRSGTGGNTIYF. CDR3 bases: TGTGCCAGCAGATCCGGGACAGGAGGAAACACCATATATTTT.

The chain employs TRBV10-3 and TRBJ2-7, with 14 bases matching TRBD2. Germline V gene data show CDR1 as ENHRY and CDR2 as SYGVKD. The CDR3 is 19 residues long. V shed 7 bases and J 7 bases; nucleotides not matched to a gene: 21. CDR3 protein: CAIILTGLAGESLLEEQYF. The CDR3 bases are TGTGCCATCATTCTAACGGGACTAGCGGGAGAGTCTCTCTTGGAAGAGCAGTACTTC.

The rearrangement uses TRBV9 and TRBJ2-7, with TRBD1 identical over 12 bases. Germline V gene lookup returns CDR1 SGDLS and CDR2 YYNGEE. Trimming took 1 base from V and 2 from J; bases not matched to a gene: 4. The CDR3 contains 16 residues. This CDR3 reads CASSVSGTGGPYEQYF. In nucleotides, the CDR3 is TGTGCCAGCAGCGTATCCGGGACAGGGGGCCCCTACGAGCAGTACTTC.

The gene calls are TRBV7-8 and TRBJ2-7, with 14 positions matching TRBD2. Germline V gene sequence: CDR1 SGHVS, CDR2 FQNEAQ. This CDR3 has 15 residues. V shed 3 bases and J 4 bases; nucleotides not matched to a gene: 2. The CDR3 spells CASSLRLAGGYEQYF. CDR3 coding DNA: TGTGCCAGCAGCTTGAGACTAGCGGGAGGGTACGAGCAGTACTTC.

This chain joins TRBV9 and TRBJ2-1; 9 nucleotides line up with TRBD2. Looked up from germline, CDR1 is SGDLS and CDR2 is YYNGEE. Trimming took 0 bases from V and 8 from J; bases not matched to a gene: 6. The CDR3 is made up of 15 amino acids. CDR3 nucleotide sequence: TGTGCCAGCAGCGTAGTGGGTAGCGGGGGCGATGAGCAGTTCTTC. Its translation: CASSVVGSGGDEQFF.

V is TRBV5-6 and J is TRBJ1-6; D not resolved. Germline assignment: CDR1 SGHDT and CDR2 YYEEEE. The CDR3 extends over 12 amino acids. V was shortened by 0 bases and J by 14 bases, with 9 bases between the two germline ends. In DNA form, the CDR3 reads TGTGCCAGCAGCTTGGCCGCCAGTACCCTCCACTTT. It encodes CASSLAASTLHF.

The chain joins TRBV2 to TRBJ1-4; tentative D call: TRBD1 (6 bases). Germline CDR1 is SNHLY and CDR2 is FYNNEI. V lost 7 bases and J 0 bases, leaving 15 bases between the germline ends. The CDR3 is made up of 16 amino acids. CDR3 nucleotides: TGTGCCAGCAACCTACTCCCAGGGGCAACTAATGAAAAACTGTTTTTT. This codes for CASNLLPGATNEKLFF.

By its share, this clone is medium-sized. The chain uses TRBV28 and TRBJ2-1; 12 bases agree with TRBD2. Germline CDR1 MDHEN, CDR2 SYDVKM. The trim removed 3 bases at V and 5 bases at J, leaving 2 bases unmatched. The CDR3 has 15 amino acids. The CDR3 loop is CASSLLAGGNNEQFF. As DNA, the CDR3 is TGTGCCAGCAGTTTGCTAGCGGGGGGGAACAATGAGCAGTTCTTC. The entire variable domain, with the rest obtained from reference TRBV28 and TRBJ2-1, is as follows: DVKVTQSSRYLVKRTGEKVFLECVQDMDHENMFWYRQDPGLGLRLIYFSYDVKMKEKGDIPEGYSVSREKKERFSLILESASTNQTSMYLCASSLLAGGNNEQFFGPGTRLTVL.

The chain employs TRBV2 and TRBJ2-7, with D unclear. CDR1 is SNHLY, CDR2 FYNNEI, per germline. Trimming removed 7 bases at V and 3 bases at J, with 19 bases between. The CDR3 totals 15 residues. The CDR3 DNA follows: TGTGCCAGCAAAGGAGAGATCGTCGGAAACTACGAGCAGTACTTC. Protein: CASKGEIVGNYEQYF.

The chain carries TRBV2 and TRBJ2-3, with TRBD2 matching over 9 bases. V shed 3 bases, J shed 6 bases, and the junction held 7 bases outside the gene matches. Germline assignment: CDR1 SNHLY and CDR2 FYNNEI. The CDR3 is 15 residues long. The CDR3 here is CASSDGRGGKDTQYF. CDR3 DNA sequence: TGTGCCAGCAGTGACGGGCGGGGGGGGAAGGATACGCAGTATTTT.

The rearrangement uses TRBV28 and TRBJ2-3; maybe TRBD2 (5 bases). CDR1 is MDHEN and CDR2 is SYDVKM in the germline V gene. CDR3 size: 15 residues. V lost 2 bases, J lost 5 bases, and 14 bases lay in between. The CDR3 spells CASSLPGVGLDTQYF. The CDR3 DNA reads TGTGCCAGCAGTTTACCCGGGGTAGGGTTAGATACGCAGTATTTT.

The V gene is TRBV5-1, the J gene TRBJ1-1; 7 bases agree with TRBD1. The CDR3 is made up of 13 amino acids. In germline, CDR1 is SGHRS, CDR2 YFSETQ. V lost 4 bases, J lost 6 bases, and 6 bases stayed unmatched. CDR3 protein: CASSVFGTAEAFF. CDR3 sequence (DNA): TGCGCCAGCAGCGTCTTCGGGACAGCTGAAGCTTTCTTT.

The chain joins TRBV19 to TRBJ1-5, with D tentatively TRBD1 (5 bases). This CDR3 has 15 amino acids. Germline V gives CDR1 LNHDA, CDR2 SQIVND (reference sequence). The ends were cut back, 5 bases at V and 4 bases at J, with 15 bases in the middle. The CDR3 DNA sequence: TGTGCCAGTAGTCCATACCCCGCAGGGAATCAGCCCCAGCATTTT. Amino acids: CASSPYPAGNQPQHF.

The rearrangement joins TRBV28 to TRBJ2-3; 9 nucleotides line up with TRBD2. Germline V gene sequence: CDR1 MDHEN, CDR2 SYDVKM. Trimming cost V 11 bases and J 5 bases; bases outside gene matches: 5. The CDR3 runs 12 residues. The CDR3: CACGGARDTQYF. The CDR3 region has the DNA TGTGCCTGCGGGGGGGCGAGAGATACGCAGTATTTT. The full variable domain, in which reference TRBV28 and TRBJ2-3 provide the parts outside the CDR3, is DVKVTQSSRYLVKRTGEKVFLECVQDMDHENMFWYRQDPGLGLRLIYFSYDVKMKEKGDIPEGYSVSREKKERFSLILESASTNQTSMYLCACGGARDTQYFGPGTRLTVL.

CDR3 sequence reads: CASSSARTGRGTEAFF. The CDR3 DNA reads as TGTGCCAGCAGCTCAGCCCGGACAGGGCGCGGCACTGAAGCTTTCTTT. This sequence joins TRBV11-2 and TRBJ1-1; 8 bases agree with TRBD1. The germline V gene has CDR1 SGHAT and CDR2 FQNNGV. CDR3 size: 16 residues. After removal of 4 bases from V and 4 bases from J, the junction contained 11 bases not matched to a gene.

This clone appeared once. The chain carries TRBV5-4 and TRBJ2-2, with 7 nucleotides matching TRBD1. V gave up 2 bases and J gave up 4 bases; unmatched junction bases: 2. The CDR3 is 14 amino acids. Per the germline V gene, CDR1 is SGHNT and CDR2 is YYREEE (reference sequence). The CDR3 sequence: CASSLDRATGELFF. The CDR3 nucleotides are TGTGCCAGCAGCTTAGACAGGGCCACCGGGGAGCTGTTTTTT.

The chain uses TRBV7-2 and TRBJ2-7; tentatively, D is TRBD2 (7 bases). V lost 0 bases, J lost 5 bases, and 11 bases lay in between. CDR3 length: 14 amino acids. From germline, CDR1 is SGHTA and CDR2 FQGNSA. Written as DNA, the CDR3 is TGTGCCAGCAGCTTAGCGGGGGGGCCACACGAGCAGTACTTC. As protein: CASSLAGGPHEQYF.

The CDR3 coding sequence is TGCGCCAGCAGCCAAGACGGGGTAGGGAACACTGAAGCTTTCTTT. It yields the protein CASSQDGVGNTEAFF. The chain recombines TRBV4-1 with TRBJ1-1; no clear D gene. V lost 0 bases and J lost 1, with 9 bases in between. This CDR3 is built from 15 residues. Germline CDR1 MGHRA, CDR2 YSYEKL.

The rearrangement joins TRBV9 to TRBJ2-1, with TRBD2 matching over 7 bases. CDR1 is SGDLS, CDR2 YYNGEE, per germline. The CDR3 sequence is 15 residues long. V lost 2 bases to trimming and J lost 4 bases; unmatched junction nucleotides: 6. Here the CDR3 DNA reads TGTGCCAGCAGCGTTAGAGGGGAGGGGTACAATGAGCAGTTCTTC. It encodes CASSVRGEGYNEQFF.

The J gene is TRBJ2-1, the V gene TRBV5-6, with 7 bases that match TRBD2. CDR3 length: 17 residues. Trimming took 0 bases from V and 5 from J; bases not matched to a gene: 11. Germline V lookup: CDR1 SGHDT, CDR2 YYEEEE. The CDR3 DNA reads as TGTGCCAGCAGCTTGGCCCCGGGGGGTCTTATGAACAATGAGCAGTTCTTC. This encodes CASSLAPGGLMNNEQFF.

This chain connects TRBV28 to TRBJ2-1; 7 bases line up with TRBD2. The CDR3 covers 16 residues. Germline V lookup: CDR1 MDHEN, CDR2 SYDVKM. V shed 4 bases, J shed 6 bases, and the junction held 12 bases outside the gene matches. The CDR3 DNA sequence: TGTGCCAGCAGTTCCCGAGGGAGCGGGAAAGCCAATGAGCAGTTCTTC. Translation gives CASSSRGSGKANEQFF.

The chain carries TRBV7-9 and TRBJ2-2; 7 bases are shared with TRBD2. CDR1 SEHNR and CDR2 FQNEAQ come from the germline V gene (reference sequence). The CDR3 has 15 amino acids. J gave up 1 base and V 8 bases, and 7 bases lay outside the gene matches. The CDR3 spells CASVPAGENTGELFF. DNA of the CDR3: TGTGCCAGCGTACCTGCGGGGGAGAACACCGGGGAGCTGTTTTTT.

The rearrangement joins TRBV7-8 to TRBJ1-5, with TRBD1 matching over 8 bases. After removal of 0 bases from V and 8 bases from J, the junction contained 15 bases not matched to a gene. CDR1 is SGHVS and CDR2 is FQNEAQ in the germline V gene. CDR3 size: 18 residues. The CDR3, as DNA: TGTGCCAGCAGCTTAGCTCGTATTCAAGGGACAGGAGATAAGCCCCAGCATTTT. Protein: CASSLARIQGTGDKPQHF.

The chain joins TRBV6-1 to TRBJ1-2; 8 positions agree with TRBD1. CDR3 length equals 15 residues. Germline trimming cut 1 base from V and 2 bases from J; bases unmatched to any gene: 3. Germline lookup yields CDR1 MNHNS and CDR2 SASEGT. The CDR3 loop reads CASSEEQGANYGYTF. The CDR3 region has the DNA TGTGCCAGCAGTGAAGAGCAGGGGGCAAACTATGGCTACACCTTC.

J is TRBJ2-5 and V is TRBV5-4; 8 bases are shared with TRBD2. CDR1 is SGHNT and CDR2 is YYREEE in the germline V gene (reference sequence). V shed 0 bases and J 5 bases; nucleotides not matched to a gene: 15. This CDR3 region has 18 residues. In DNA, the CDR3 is TGTGCCAGCAGCTTGGCCGGAGCGGGGGCCCCGGGAGAGGAGACCCAGTACTTC. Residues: CASSLAGAGAPGEETQYF. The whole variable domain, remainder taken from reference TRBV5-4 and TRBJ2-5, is ETGVTQSPTHLIKTRGQQVTLRCSSQSGHNTVSWYQQALGQGPQFIFQYYREEENGRGNFPPRFSGLQFPNYSSELNVNALELDDSALYLCASSLAGAGAPGEETQYFGPGTRLLVL.

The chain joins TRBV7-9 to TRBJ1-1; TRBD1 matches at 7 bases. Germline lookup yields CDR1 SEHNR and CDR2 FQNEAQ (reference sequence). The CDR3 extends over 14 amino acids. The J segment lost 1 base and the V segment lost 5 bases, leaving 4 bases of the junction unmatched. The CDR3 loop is CASSPRQGNTEAFF. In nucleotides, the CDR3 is TGTGCCAGCAGCCCTAGACAGGGGAACACTGAAGCTTTCTTT.

The CDR3 is CASSFSGRADWHEQYF. The CDR3 nucleotides are TGTGCCAGCAGCTTTAGCGGGAGGGCCGATTGGCACGAGCAGTACTTC. The chain links TRBV7-2 to TRBJ2-7; 11 nucleotides match TRBD2. The CDR3 length is 16 residues. Losses at the gene ends were 3 bases for V and 5 bases for J; bases not matched to a gene: 9. CDR1 and CDR2 (germline): SGHTA, FQGNSA.

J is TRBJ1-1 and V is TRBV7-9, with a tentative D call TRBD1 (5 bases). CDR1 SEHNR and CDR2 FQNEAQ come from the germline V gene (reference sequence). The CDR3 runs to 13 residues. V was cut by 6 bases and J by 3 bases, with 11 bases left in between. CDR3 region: CASRLTGDTEAFF. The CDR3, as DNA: TGTGCCAGCAGACTAACAGGAGACACTGAAGCTTTCTTT.